The clone carrying this T cell receptor (beta chain) was seen repeatedly, ten times or more. Its antigen is as yet unknown. Authors of the study amplified TCR beta CDR3 regions from RNA transcripts. HTBI primers were used for first-round RT-PCR of the TCR CDR3. TCRdb passed the multiplex PCR reads through MiXCR, listing each CDR3 protein once. The sample consists of under 450,000 distinct CDR3 sequences, 15% to 18% of them appearing once. The sample originates from a study of T cells in Graves' hyperthyroidism and ophthalmopathy. Overall study context: Peripheral blood was acquired at first diagnosis, ahead of any therapy whatsoever. Study-wide findings and caveats: Ophthalmopathy was predicted by the model a median of 6.5 months ahead of onset.

Germline CDR1 is MGHRA and CDR2 is YSYEKL. The CDR3 runs to 18 residues. V lost 0 bases and J 3 bases, leaving 21 bases between the germline ends. No progression to ophthalmopathy during 18 months of follow-up defined stable disease. It was uncontrolled infection, other autoimmune disease, pregnancy or lactation that excluded patients. The material sequenced was blood. The source is a woman aged 18-29 years with Graves' hyperthyroidism. V and J are TRBV4-1 and TRBJ2-7; D could derive from TRBD1 or TRBD2 (6 bases each). CDR3 region: CASSQDLGGPLYHYEQYF. The CDR3 DNA reads as TGCGCCAGCAGCCAAGATCTTGGGGGGCCCCTTTACCACTACGAGCAGTACTTC.